Detailed here is one TCR beta chain. This entry belongs to a study of cytomegalovirus exposure and HLA in healthy donors. Use of 60 Vbeta and 13 Jbeta primers characterized the PCR. The data were produced by immunoSEQ multiplex PCR, yet TCRdb's version contains in-frame clones alone and is incomplete. This sample yields approximately 200,000 clones, of which more than 65% are seen a single time; 1.5% belongs to the top ten. Sequencing used PBMCs. The clonotype originates from a girl aged 5-17 years in good health and CMV-seropositive.

The chain's CDR3 is CASSFTGVPYEQYF. For the CDR3, the DNA is TGTGCCAGCAGCTTCACCGGGGTTCCCTACGAGCAGTACTTC. V is TRBV7-9 and J is TRBJ2-7, with D tentatively TRBD2 (5 bases). V was pared by 3 bases and J by 2 bases, with 11 bases between. The CDR3 length is 14 residues. Germline V lookup: CDR1 SEHNR, CDR2 FQNEAQ (reference sequence).